This T cell receptor (beta chain) emerged from a study of T cell responses to AZD1222 COVID-19 vaccine. Germline CDR1 and CDR2: MNHNY and SVGAGI (reference sequence). The CDR3 extends over 14 amino acids. Trimming cost V 4 bases and J 5 bases; bases outside gene matches: 8. Produced via immunoSEQ multiplex PCR; TCRdb's table is partial and in-frame only. The table lists roughly 97,000 clones, around 91% of them singletons. The starting material was peripheral blood, obtained on day 0 of AZD1222 vaccination. The chain combines TRBV6-6 with TRBJ2-7; 7 nucleotides align to TRBD1. The clonotype was recovered from an adult in good health. The CDR3 protein is CASSLEGAGHEQYF. CDR3 sequence (DNA): TGTGCCAGCAGTTTAGAGGGGGCAGGTCACGAGCAGTACTTC.